Listed below are T cell receptor beta chains from one sample, sequenced in a study of cytomegalovirus exposure and HLA in healthy donors. TCRdb's copy holds only in-frame clones and misses some; the assay was immunoSEQ multiplex PCR. The sample lists 100,000 or so clones; about 59% were seen once. The material sequenced was PBMCs. All receptors come from a young man in good health and CMV-seropositive. CDR3s include the opening cysteine and the closing phenylalanine or tryptophan. A D gene is named only where the DNA matches it firmly. Only part of the rows carry a size: once, few, many, or a class if the clone is expanded.

size: -
J: TRBJ2-1
D: TRBD1
V: TRBV19
CDR3: CASGTGERNEQFF
DNA: TGTGCCAGTGGGACAGGGGAGAGGAATGAGCAGTTCTTC

size: few
J: TRBJ1-2
D: TRBD1
V: TRBV7-8
CDR3: CASSSYRQGNYGYTF
DNA: TGTGCCAGCAGCTCTTACCGACAGGGGAACTATGGCTACACCTTC

size: -
J: TRBJ2-2
D: TRBD2
V: TRBV5-1
CDR3: CASSLYGGANTGELFF
DNA: TGCGCCAGCAGCTTGTACGGGGGGGCGAACACCGGGGAGCTGTTTTTT

size: few
J: TRBJ1-1
D: -
V: TRBV9
CDR3: CASSVALRTEAFF
DNA: TGTGCCAGCAGCGTAGCCCTGAGGACTGAAGCTTTCTTT

size: -
J: TRBJ1-1
D: -
V: TRBV5-1
CDR3: CASSFIGVEAFF
DNA: TGCGCCAGCAGCTTCATAGGAGTTGAAGCTTTCTTT

size: -
J: TRBJ1-1
D: -
V: TRBV30
CDR3: CAWSAQGQTEAFF
DNA: TGTGCCTGGAGTGCCCAGGGCCAGACTGAAGCTTTCTTT

size: few
J: TRBJ1-6
D: -
V: TRBV27
CDR3: CASRIGAGLRGPLHF
DNA: TGTGCCAGCAGAATAGGGGCAGGGCTTCGTGGGCCCCTCCACTTT

size: -
J: TRBJ1-6
D: -
V: TRBV9
CDR3: CASSYQGQGPNSPLHF
DNA: TGTGCCAGCAGCTACCAGGGGCAGGGTCCTAATTCACCCCTCCACTTT

size: -
J: TRBJ2-6
D: TRBD1
V: TRBV6-5
CDR3: CATRTGKAGANVLTF
DNA: TGTGCCACACGGACAGGCAAGGCTGGGGCCAACGTCCTGACTTTC

size: -
J: TRBJ1-4
D: -
V: TRBV30
CDR3: CAWRTSTVVDEKLFF
DNA: TGTGCCTGGAGGACCTCGACAGTGGTGGATGAAAAACTGTTTTTT

size: -
J: TRBJ2-7
D: -
V: TRBV11-2
CDR3: CASSGGGGPWEQYF
DNA: TGTGCCAGCAGCGGGGGCGGGGGCCCTTGGGAGCAGTACTTC

size: -
J: TRBJ2-1
D: -
V: TRBV15
CDR3: CATSRDAYNEQFF
DNA: TGTGCCACCAGCAGAGATGCGTACAATGAGCAGTTCTTC

size: -
J: TRBJ2-7
D: TRBD2
V: TRBV13
CDR3: CASSSVSSGGISYEQYF
DNA: TGTGCCAGCAGCTCCGTATCCAGCGGGGGGATTTCTTACGAGCAGTACTTC

size: -
J: TRBJ1-1
D: -
V: TRBV19
CDR3: CASSNGWRVNTEAFF
DNA: TGTGCCAGTAGTAATGGCTGGAGGGTGAACACTGAAGCTTTCTTT

size: -
J: TRBJ2-6
D: -
V: TRBV4-1
CDR3: CASSPWGTGANVLTF
DNA: TGCGCCAGCAGCCCCTGGGGCACTGGGGCCAACGTCCTGACTTTC

size: -
J: TRBJ2-7
D: -
V: TRBV7-9
CDR3: CASSSNANQGSYEQYF
DNA: TGTGCCAGCAGCTCAAACGCTAACCAGGGTTCCTACGAGCAGTACTTC

size: -
J: TRBJ1-5
D: TRBD1
V: TRBV5-6
CDR3: CASSLGTGDFPQHF
DNA: TGTGCCAGCAGCTTGGGGACAGGCGACTTTCCCCAGCATTTT

size: -
J: TRBJ2-2
D: TRBD1
V: TRBV23-1
CDR3: CASSPRTGTGENTGELFF
DNA: TGCGCCAGCAGCCCCCGGACCGGGACAGGGGAGAACACCGGGGAGCTGTTTTTT

size: -
J: TRBJ1-2
D: -
V: TRBV6-5
CDR3: CASSDMRQSYGYTF
DNA: TGTGCCAGCAGTGATATGAGACAGAGCTATGGCTACACCTTC

size: few
J: TRBJ2-7
D: -
V: TRBV5-4
CDR3: CASSLAFKPYEQYF
DNA: TGTGCCAGCAGCTTGGCCTTTAAGCCTTACGAGCAGTACTTC

size: few
J: TRBJ2-7
D: -
V: TRBV11-2
CDR3: CASSHSRREQYF
DNA: TGTGCCAGCAGCCACTCCCGGAGGGAGCAGTACTTC

size: few
J: TRBJ2-7
D: TRBD1
V: TRBV10-3
CDR3: CAISIDRAGEQYF
DNA: TGTGCCATCAGTATCGACAGGGCGGGCGAGCAGTACTTC

size: -
J: TRBJ2-3
D: -
V: TRBV18
CDR3: CASSLPGDYRGTDTQYF
DNA: TGTGCCAGCTCACTCCCAGGGGACTACCGAGGCACAGATACGCAGTATTTT

size: -
J: TRBJ2-7
D: TRBD1
V: TRBV7-8
CDR3: CASSLVWDRTYEQYF
DNA: TGTGCCAGCAGCTTGGTCTGGGACAGGACCTACGAGCAGTACTTC

size: few
J: TRBJ1-4
D: -
V: TRBV4-2
CDR3: CASSQDRGFNEKLFF
DNA: TGTGCCAGCAGCCAAGATAGGGGTTTTAATGAAAAACTGTTTTTT

size: few
J: TRBJ1-6
D: TRBD1
V: TRBV5-1
CDR3: CASSPDRLSPLHF
DNA: TGCGCCAGCAGCCCGGACAGGCTTAGTCCCCTCCACTTT

size: few
J: TRBJ2-2
D: -
V: TRBV6-5
CDR3: CASMGPGELFF
DNA: TGTGCCAGCATGGGGCCCGGGGAGCTGTTTTTT

size: few
J: TRBJ2-7
D: TRBD1
V: TRBV6-5
CDR3: CASKPGQGPYEQYF
DNA: TGTGCCAGTAAACCGGGACAGGGCCCCTACGAGCAGTACTTC

size: -
J: TRBJ1-5
D: -
V: TRBV6-4
CDR3: CASSDSTRAPSDQPQHF
DNA: TGTGCCAGCAGTGACTCGACCAGGGCCCCTTCCGATCAGCCCCAGCATTTT

size: -
J: TRBJ2-5
D: -
V: TRBV7-9
CDR3: CASSLMQGAYQETQYF
DNA: TGTGCCAGCAGCTTAATGCAAGGGGCTTACCAAGAGACCCAGTACTTC

size: -
J: TRBJ1-2
D: -
V: TRBV14
CDR3: CASSQGRLQGSGYGYTF
DNA: TGTGCCAGCAGCCAAGGTCGACTTCAGGGGTCGGGGTATGGCTACACCTTC

size: -
J: TRBJ2-7
D: -
V: TRBV11-2
CDR3: CASSFSRGSYEQYF
DNA: TGTGCCAGCAGCTTTTCCCGGGGTTCCTACGAGCAGTACTTC

size: -
J: TRBJ1-6
D: -
V: TRBV5-8
CDR3: CASSFGTISPLHF
DNA: TGTGCCAGCAGCTTCGGGACAATCTCACCCCTCCACTTT

size: -
J: TRBJ1-5
D: -
V: TRBV15
CDR3: CATSRDWGGYSNQPQHF
DNA: TGTGCCACCAGCAGAGATTGGGGGGGTTATAGCAATCAGCCCCAGCATTTT

size: -
J: TRBJ2-2
D: -
V: TRBV30
CDR3: CAWSTHSGGITGELFF
DNA: TGTGCCTGGAGTACCCACTCCGGGGGAATCACCGGGGAGCTGTTTTTT

size: -
J: TRBJ1-2
D: -
V: TRBV5-6
CDR3: CASSLYPGAIWGGYTF
DNA: TGTGCCAGCAGCTTGTACCCAGGGGCGATTTGGGGTGGCTACACCTTC

size: -
J: TRBJ1-2
D: -
V: TRBV29-1
CDR3: CSVEEDGHYGYTF
DNA: TGCAGCGTTGAGGAGGACGGTCACTATGGCTACACCTTC

size: -
J: TRBJ2-1
D: -
V: TRBV11-3
CDR3: CASSLPRKVYNEQFF
DNA: TGTGCCAGCAGCTTACCCAGGAAGGTCTACAATGAGCAGTTCTTC

size: -
J: TRBJ2-5
D: TRBD2
V: TRBV7-9
CDR3: CASDTSGQETQYF
DNA: TGTGCCAGCGATACTAGCGGCCAAGAGACCCAGTACTTC

size: -
J: TRBJ1-1
D: TRBD1
V: TRBV7-9
CDR3: CATQQGFATEAFF
DNA: TGTGCCACCCAACAGGGGTTCGCCACTGAAGCTTTCTTT

size: -
J: TRBJ1-2
D: TRBD1
V: TRBV7-2
CDR3: CASSMRTGALNYGYTF
DNA: TGTGCCAGCAGCATGAGGACAGGGGCCCTTAACTATGGCTACACCTTC

size: few
J: TRBJ1-1
D: -
V: TRBV11-2
CDR3: CASSRGGDTEAFF
DNA: TGTGCCAGCAGTAGGGGGGGAGACACTGAAGCTTTCTTT

size: -
J: TRBJ2-7
D: TRBD2
V: TRBV7-3
CDR3: CASSLLAGGGQYF
DNA: TGTGCCAGCAGCTTACTAGCGGGGGGGGGACAGTACTTC

size: -
J: TRBJ2-7
D: TRBD2
V: TRBV6-5
CDR3: CASTLQAGAFYEQYF
DNA: TGTGCCAGCACCTTACAAGCGGGGGCTTTCTACGAGCAGTACTTC

size: -
J: TRBJ1-2
D: TRBD1
V: TRBV7-9
CDR3: CASSLGTGMDGYTF
DNA: TGTGCCAGCAGCTTAGGGACAGGGATGGATGGCTACACCTTC

size: few
J: TRBJ2-6
D: -
V: TRBV11-3
CDR3: CASSLDSSTGHSGANVLTF
DNA: TGTGCCAGCAGCTTAGACTCTTCGACAGGCCACTCTGGGGCCAACGTCCTGACTTTC

size: -
J: TRBJ1-6
D: -
V: TRBV10-3
CDR3: CAISRGADSPLHF
DNA: TGTGCCATCTCGCGGGGCGCGGATTCACCCCTCCACTTT

size: few
J: TRBJ1-4
D: TRBD1
V: TRBV5-4
CDR3: CASSPDRFGEKLFF
DNA: TGTGCCAGCAGCCCGGACAGGTTTGGAGAAAAACTGTTTTTT

size: -
J: TRBJ1-4
D: -
V: TRBV1
CDR3: CTSSHGTGEKLFF
DNA: TGCACCAGCAGCCATGGAACAGGGGAAAAACTGTTTTTT

size: once
J: TRBJ2-5
D: TRBD2
V: TRBV5-4
CDR3: CASSSVAGGIQETQYF
DNA: TGTGCCAGCAGCAGCGTAGCGGGGGGAATCCAAGAGACCCAGTACTTC

size: -
J: TRBJ1-2
D: TRBD1
V: TRBV18
CDR3: CASSLGTDPNYGYTF
DNA: TGTGCCAGCTCCCTTGGGACAGATCCTAACTATGGCTACACCTTC

size: -
J: TRBJ2-5
D: TRBD1
V: TRBV29-1
CDR3: CSVIPEQGVNLETQYF
DNA: TGCAGCGTTATCCCCGAACAGGGGGTGAACCTGGAGACCCAGTACTTC

size: -
J: TRBJ2-7
D: -
V: TRBV15
CDR3: CATSRGQVTYEQYF
DNA: TGTGCCACCAGCAGAGGACAGGTAACCTACGAGCAGTACTTC

size: -
J: TRBJ1-5
D: -
V: TRBV11-2
CDR3: CASSPGRNQPQHF
DNA: TGTGCCAGCAGCCCTGGCCGCAATCAGCCCCAGCATTTT

size: few
J: TRBJ2-7
D: TRBD1
V: TRBV11-2
CDR3: CASTVAWGTGYEQYF
DNA: TGTGCCAGCACCGTAGCCTGGGGGACAGGGTACGAGCAGTACTTC

size: -
J: TRBJ1-6
D: TRBD1
V: TRBV11-2
CDR3: CASSFRGHGYSPLHF
DNA: TGTGCCAGCAGCTTCAGGGGGCATGGGTATTCACCCCTCCACTTT

size: -
J: TRBJ2-7
D: -
V: TRBV9
CDR3: CASSETPGSEQYF
DNA: TGTGCCAGCAGCGAGACCCCAGGATCCGAGCAGTACTTC

size: once
J: TRBJ2-5
D: -
V: TRBV10-3
CDR3: CAISEGSQETQYF
DNA: TGTGCCATCAGTGAGGGCAGCCAAGAGACCCAGTACTTC

size: -
J: TRBJ2-3
D: -
V: TRBV4-1
CDR3: CASSQLGGQDTQYF
DNA: TGCGCCAGCAGCCAATTGGGTGGACAAGATACGCAGTATTTT

size: -
J: TRBJ2-5
D: -
V: TRBV2
CDR3: CASRPGLQETQYF
DNA: TGTGCCAGCAGACCCGGACTACAGGAGACCCAGTACTTC